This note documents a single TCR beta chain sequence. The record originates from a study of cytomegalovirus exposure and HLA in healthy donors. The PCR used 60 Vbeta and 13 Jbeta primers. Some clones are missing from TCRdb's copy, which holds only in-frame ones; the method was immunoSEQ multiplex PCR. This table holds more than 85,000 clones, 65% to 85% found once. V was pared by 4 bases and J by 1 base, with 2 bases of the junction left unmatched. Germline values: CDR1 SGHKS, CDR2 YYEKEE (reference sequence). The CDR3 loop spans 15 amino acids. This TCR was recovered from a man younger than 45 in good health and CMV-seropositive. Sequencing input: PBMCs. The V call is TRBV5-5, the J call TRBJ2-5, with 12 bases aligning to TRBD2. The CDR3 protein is CASSLTSGGQETQYF. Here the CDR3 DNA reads TGTGCCAGCAGCCTGACTAGCGGGGGCCAAGAGACCCAGTACTTC.